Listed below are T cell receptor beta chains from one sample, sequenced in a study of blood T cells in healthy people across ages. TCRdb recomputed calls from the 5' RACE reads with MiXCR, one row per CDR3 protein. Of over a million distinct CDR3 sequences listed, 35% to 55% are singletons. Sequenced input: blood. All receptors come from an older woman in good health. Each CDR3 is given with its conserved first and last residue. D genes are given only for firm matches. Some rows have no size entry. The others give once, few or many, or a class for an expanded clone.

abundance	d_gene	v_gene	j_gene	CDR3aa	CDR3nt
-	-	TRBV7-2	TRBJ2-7	CASSLASTGNEQYF	TGTGCCAGCAGCTTAGCCTCGACTGGGAATGAGCAGTACTTC
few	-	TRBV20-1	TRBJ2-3	CSAPRDTLTDTQYF	TGCAGTGCCCCGAGAGACACCCTCACAGATACGCAGTATTTT
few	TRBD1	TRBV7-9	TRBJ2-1	CASSSIPGTGHNEQFF	TGTGCCAGCAGCTCTATCCCGGGGACAGGGCACAATGAGCAGTTCTTC
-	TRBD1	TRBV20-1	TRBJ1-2	CSARRSTGGYGYTF	TGCAGTGCTAGACGTAGTACAGGGGGTTATGGCTACACCTTC
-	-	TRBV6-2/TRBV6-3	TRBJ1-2	CASSSPRRQANYGYTF	TGTGCCAGCAGTTCTCCTCGGAGACAGGCGAACTATGGCTACACCTTC
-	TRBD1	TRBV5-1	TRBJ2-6	CASSTRTGRTGANVLTF	TGCGCCAGCAGCACAAGGACAGGGAGGACTGGGGCCAACGTCCTGACTTTC
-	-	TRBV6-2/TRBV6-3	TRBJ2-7	CASSYSVPGGEQYF	TGTGCCAGCAGTTACTCCGTCCCGGGTGGCGAGCAGTACTTC
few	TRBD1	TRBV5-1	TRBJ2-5	CASSLASTGGETQYF	TGCGCCAGCAGCTTGGCATCGACAGGGGGCGAGACCCAGTACTTC
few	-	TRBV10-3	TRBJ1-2	CAISDETAYGYTF	TGTGCCATCAGTGACGAGACAGCCTATGGCTACACCTTC
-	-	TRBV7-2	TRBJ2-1	CASSLVQVGGEQFF	TGTGCCAGCAGCTTAGTACAAGTGGGGGGTGAGCAGTTCTTC
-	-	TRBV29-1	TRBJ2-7	CSVGGRVTYNEQYF	TGCAGCGTTGGTGGGCGGGTCACCTACAATGAGCAGTACTTC
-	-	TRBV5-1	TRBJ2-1	CASRDLDSYNEQFF	TGCGCCAGCAGGGACCTTGACAGCTACAATGAGCAGTTCTTC
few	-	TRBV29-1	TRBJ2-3	CSVEERDTQYF	TGCAGCGTTGAAGAAAGAGATACGCAGTATTTT
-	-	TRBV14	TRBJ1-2	CASSQVTRMGYTF	TGTGCCAGCAGCCAAGTAACCCGGATGGGCTACACCTTC
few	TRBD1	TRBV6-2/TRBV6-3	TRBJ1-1	CASTENRGSEAFF	TGTGCCAGCACCGAAAACAGGGGGTCTGAAGCTTTCTTT
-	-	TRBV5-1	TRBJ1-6	CASSSPLSPLHF	TGCGCCAGCAGCTCCCCACTGTCACCCCTCCACTTT
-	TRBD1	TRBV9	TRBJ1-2	CASSAGTGGLYGYTF	TGTGCCAGCAGCGCCGGGACAGGGGGACTCTATGGCTACACCTTC
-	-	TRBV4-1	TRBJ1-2	CASSHTGQRYGYTF	TGCGCCAGCAGCCATACCGGACAGCGGTATGGCTACACCTTC
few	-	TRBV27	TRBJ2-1	CASSLGGPLFF	TGTGCCAGCAGTTTGGGTGGGCCGCTGTTCTTC
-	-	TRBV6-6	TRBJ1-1	CASSTWGGTEAFF	TGTGCCAGCAGCACATGGGGGGGCACTGAAGCTTTCTTT
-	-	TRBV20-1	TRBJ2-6	CSASQDGTTGANVLTF	TGCAGTGCTAGCCAGGACGGTACTACTGGGGCCAACGTCCTGACTTTC
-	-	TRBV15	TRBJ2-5	CATSRLGEFETQYF	TGTGCCACCAGCCGATTAGGGGAGTTTGAGACCCAGTACTTC
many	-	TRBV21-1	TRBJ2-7	CASTLGQGAYEQYF	TGTGCCAGCACCTTAGGACAGGGGGCATACGAGCAGTACTTC
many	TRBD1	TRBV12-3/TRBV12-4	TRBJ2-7	CASRPRDSYEQYF	TGTGCCAGCAGACCTAGGGACAGCTACGAGCAGTACTTC
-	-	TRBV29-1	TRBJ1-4	CSVEPVGGEKLFF	TGCAGCGTTGAACCCGTAGGGGGTGAAAAACTGTTTTTT
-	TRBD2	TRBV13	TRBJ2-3	CASPRPPAGGRTDTQYF	TGTGCCAGCCCGCGACCCCCAGCGGGAGGGCGTACAGATACGCAGTATTTT
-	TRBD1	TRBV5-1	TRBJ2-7	CASSVGQGKGEQYF	TGCGCCAGCAGCGTCGGACAGGGGAAAGGCGAGCAGTACTTC
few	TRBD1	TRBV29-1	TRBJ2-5	CSVGGQGSIRYF	TGCAGCGTGGGGGGACAGGGGTCCATCAGGTACTTC
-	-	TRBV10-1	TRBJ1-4	CASSEQGGKLFF	TGCGCCAGCAGTGAACAAGGAGGAAAACTGTTTTTT
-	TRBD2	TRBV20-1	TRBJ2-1	CSAREVSGSYNEQFF	TGCAGTGCCAGAGAGGTTAGCGGGAGCTACAATGAGCAGTTCTTC
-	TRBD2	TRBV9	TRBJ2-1	CASSVEVAGDSNNEQFF	TGTGCCAGCAGCGTAGAGGTAGCGGGGGACTCTAACAATGAGCAGTTCTTC
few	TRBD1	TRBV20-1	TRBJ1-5	CSARTGSGQPQHF	TGCAGTGCTAGGACAGGGTCGGGTCAGCCCCAGCATTTT
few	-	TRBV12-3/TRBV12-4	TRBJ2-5	CASSLQSWGAQYF	TGTGCCAGCAGTCTCCAATCATGGGGGGCCCAGTACTTC
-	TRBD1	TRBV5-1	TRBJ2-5	CASSFWDRDSNERYF	TGCGCCAGCAGCTTTTGGGACAGGGATAGCAATGAGCGGTACTTC
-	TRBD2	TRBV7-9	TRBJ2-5	CASSRRTSGSQETQYF	TGTGCCAGCAGCCGCCGGACTAGCGGGAGCCAAGAGACCCAGTACTTC
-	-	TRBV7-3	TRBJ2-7	CASSLGSGGHEQYF	TGTGCCAGCAGCTTAGGGTCCGGGGGCCACGAGCAGTACTTC
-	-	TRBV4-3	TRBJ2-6	CASSQEASTGANVLTF	TGCGCCAGCAGCCAAGAGGCATCTACTGGGGCCAACGTCCTGACTTTC
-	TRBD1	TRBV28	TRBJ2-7	CASTLTGGFYEQYF	TGTGCCAGCACCCTGACAGGGGGCTTTTACGAGCAGTACTTC
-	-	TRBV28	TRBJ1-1	CASSPTTYTEAFF	TGTGCCAGCAGCCCGACAACCTACACTGAAGCTTTCTTT
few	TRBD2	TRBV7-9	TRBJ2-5	CASSPRLAGEETQYF	TGTGCCAGCAGTCCCAGACTAGCGGGAGAAGAGACCCAGTACTTC
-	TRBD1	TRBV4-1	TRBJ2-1	CASSLRQGPYEQFF	TGCGCCAGCAGCTTAAGACAGGGGCCCTACGAGCAGTTCTTC
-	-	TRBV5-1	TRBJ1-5	CASSLDGASNQPQHF	TGCGCCAGCAGCTTGGATGGGGCAAGCAATCAGCCCCAGCATTTT
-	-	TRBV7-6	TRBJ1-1	CASSLGVQDTEAFF	TGTGCCAGCAGCTTAGGGGTTCAGGACACTGAAGCTTTCTTT
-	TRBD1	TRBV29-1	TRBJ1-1	CSVSRGRDTEAFF	TGCAGTGTGAGCAGGGGGCGTGACACTGAAGCTTTCTTT
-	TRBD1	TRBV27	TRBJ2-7	CASDPTGQGSYEQYF	TGTGCCAGCGACCCCACGGGACAGGGTTCCTACGAGCAGTACTTC
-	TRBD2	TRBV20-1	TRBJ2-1	CSARREASGLGAYNEQFF	TGCAGTGCTAGAAGGGAGGCTAGCGGCTTAGGGGCCTACAATGAGCAGTTCTTC
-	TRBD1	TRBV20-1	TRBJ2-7	CSAIHRTGTYEQYF	TGCAGTGCTATCCACAGGACAGGGACCTACGAGCAGTACTTC